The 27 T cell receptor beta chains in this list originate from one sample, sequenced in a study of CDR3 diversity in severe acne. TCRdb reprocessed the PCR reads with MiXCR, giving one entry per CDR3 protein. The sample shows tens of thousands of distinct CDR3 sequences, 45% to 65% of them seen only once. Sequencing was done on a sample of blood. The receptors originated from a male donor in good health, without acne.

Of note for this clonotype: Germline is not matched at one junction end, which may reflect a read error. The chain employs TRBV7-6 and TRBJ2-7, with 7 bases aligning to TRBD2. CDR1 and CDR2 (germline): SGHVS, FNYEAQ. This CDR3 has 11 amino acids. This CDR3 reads CASSYGGEQSF. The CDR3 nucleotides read TGTGCCAGCAGCTATGGGGGGGAGCAGTCCTTC.

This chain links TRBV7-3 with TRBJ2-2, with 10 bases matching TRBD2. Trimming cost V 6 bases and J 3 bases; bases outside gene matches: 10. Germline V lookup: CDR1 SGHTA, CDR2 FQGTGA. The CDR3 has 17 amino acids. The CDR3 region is CASRPSGGAGDTGELFF. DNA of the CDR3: TGTGCCAGCAGACCCAGCGGGGGGGCCGGTGACACCGGGGAGCTGTTTTTT.

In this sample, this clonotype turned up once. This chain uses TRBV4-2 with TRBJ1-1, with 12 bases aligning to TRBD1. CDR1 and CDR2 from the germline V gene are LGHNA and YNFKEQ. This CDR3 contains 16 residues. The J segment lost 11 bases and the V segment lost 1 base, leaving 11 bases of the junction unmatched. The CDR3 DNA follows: TGTGCCAGCAGCCAAGGGGACAGGGGGCGCGGCTCGGAGGCTTTCTTT. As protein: CASSQGDRGRGSEAFF.

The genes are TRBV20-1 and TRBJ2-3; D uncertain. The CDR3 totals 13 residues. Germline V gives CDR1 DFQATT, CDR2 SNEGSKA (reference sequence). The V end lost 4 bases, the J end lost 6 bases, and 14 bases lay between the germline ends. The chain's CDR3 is CSATPVLADTQYF. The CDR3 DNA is TGCAGTGCTACCCCGGTATTAGCTGATACGCAGTATTTT.

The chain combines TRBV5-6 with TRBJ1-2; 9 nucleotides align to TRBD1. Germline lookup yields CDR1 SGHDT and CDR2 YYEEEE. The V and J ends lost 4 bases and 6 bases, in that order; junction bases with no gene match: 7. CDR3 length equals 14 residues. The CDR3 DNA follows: TGTGCCAGCAGCGGACGGGGACAGGGCCATGGCTACACCTTC. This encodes CASSGRGQGHGYTF. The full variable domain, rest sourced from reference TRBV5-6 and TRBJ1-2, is DAGVTQSPTHLIKTRGQQVTLRCSPKSGHDTVSWYQQALGQGPQFIFQYYEEEERQRGNFPDRFSGHQFPNYSSELNVNALLLGDSALYLCASSGRGQGHGYTFGSGTRLTVV.

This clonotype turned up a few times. The CDR3 DNA is TGTGCCACCAGCAGAGCCGCAGGGGGTAAAAATGAAAAACTGTTTTTT. Amino acids: CATSRAAGGKNEKLFF. J is TRBJ1-4 and V is TRBV15, with 7 nucleotides matching TRBD1. The CDR3 is 16 amino acids. Germline values: CDR1 LNHNV, CDR2 YYDKDF (reference sequence). The V gene end was trimmed by 1 base and the J gene end by 5 bases; junction bases not matched to a gene: 7. Looking up the rest from reference TRBV15 and TRBJ1-4 gives the full variable domain: DAMVIQNPRYQVTQFGKPVTLSCSQTLNHNVMYWYQQKSSQAPKLLFHYYDKDFNNEADTPDNFQSRRPNTSFCFLDIRSPGLGDTAMYLCATSRAAGGKNEKLFFGSGTQLSVL.

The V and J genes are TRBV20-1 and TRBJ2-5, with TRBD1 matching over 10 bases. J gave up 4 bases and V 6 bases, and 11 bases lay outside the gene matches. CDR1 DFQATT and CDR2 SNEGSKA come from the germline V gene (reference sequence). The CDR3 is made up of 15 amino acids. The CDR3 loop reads CSASSPGTGVETQYF. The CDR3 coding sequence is TGCAGTGCCAGCAGTCCCGGGACAGGGGTAGAGACCCAGTACTTC.

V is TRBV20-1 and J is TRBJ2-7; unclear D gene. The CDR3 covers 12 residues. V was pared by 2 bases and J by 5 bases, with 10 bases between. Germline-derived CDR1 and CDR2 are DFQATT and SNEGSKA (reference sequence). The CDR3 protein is CSARLPSNEQYF. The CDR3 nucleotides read TGCAGTGCTAGATTACCTTCCAACGAGCAGTACTTC.

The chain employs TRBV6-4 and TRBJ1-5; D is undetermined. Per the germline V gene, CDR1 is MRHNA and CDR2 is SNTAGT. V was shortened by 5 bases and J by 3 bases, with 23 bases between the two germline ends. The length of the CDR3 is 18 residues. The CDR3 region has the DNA TGTGCCAGCAGTTACCTGGGTGGATGGAGCACCACCAATCAGCCCCAGCATTTT. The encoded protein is CASSYLGGWSTTNQPQHF.

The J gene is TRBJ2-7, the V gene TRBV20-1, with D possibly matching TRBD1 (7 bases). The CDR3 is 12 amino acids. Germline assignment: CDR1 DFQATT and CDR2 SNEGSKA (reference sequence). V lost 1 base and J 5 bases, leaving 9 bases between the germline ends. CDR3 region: CSARARGDEQYF. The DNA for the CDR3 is TGCAGTGCTAGAGCCAGGGGGGACGAGCAGTACTTC.

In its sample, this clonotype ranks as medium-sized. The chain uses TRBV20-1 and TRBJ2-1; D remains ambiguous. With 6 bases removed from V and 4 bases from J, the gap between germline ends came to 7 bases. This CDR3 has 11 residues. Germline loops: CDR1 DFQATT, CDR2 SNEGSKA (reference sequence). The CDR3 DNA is TGCAGTGCCCAAGGGTACAATGAGCAGTTCTTC. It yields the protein CSAQGYNEQFF.

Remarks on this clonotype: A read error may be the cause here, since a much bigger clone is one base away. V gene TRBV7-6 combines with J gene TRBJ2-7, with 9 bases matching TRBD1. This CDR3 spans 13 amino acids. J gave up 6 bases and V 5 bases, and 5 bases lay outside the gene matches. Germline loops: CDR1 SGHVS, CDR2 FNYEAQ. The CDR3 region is CASSRGQGREQYF. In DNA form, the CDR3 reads TGTGCCAGCAGCCGGGGACAGGGACGCGAGCAGTACTTC. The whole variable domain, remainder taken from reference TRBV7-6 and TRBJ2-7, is GAGVSQSPRYKVTKRGQDVALRCDPISGHVSLYWYRQALGQGPEFLTYFNYEAQQDKSGLPNDRFSAERPEGSISTLTIQRTEQRDSAMYRCASSRGQGREQYFGPGTRLTVT.

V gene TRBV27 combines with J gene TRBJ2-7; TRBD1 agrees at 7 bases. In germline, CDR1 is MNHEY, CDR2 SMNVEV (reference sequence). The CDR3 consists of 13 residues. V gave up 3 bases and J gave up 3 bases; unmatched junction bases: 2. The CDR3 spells CASSFNRGYEQYF. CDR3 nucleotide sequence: TGTGCCAGCAGTTTCAACAGGGGCTACGAGCAGTACTTC.

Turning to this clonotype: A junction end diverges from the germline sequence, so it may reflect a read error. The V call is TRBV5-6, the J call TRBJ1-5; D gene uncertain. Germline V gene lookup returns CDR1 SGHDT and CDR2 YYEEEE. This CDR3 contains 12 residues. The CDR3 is CASSLGSQPHHF. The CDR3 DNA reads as TGTGCCAGCAGCTTGGGGAGTCAGCCCCATCATTTT. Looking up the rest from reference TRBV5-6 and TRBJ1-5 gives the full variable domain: DAGVTQSPTHLIKTRGQQVTLRCSPKSGHDTVSWYQQALGQGPQFIFQYYEEEERQRGNFPDRFSGHQFPNYSSELNVNALLLGDSALYLCASSLGSQPHHFGDGTRLSIL.

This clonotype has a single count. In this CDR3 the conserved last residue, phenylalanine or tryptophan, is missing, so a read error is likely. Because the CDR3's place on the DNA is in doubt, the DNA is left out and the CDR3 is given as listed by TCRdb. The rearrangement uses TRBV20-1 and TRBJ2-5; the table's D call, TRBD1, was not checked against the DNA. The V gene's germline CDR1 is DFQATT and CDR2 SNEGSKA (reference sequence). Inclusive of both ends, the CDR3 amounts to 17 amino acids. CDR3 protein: CSAPPDGGGDSPLHFRN.

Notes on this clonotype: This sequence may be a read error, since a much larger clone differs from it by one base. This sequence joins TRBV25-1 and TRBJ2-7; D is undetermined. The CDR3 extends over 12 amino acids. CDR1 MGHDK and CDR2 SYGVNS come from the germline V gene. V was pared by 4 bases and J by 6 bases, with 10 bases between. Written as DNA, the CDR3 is TGTGCCAGCAGTGGGGCAGTGAGCGAGCAGTACTTC. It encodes CASSGAVSEQYF.

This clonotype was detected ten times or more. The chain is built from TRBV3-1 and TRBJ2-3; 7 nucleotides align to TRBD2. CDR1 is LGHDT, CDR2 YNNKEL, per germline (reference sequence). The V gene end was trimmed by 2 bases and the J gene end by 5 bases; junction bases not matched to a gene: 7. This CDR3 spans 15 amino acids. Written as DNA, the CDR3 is TGTGCCAGCAGCCAACAGTCGTGGGGGGGAGATACGCAGTATTTT. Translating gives CASSQQSWGGDTQYF.

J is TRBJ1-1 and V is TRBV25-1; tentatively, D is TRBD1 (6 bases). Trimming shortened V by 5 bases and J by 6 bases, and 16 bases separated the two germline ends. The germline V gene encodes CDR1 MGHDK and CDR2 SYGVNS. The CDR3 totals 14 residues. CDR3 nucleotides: TGTGCCAGCAGTTTATGGGGGCGTCGACCTGAAGCTTTCTTT. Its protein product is CASSLWGRRPEAFF. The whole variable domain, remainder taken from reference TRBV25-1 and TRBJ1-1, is EADIYQTPRYLVIGTGKKITLECSQTMGHDKMYWYQQDPGMELHLIHYSYGVNSTEKGDLSSESTVSRIRTEHFPLTLESARPSHTSQYLCASSLWGRRPEAFFGQGTRLTVV.

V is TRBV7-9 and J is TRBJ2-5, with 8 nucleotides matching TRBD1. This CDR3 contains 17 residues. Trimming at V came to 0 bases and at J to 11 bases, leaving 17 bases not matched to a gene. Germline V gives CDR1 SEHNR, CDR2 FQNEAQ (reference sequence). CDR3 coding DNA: TGTGCCAGCAGCTTAGCGGGGATCGGACAGGGTTACAATGAGCAGTACTTC. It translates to CASSLAGIGQGYNEQYF.

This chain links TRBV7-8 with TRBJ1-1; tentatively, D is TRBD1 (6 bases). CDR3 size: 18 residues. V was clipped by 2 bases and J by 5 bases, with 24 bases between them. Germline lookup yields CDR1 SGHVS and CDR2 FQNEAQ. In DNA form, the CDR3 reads TGTGCCAGCAGCTTAAGCGGGGGGGGGCAGGGAAAGGGTACTGAAGCTTTCTTT. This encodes CASSLSGGGQGKGTEAFF.

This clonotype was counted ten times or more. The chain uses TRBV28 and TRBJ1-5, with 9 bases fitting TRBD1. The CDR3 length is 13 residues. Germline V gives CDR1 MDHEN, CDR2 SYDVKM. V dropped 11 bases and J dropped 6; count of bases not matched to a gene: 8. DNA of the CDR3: TGTGCCGTAGGGACAGGGTGGGTTCAGCCCCAGCATTTT. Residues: CAVGTGWVQPQHF.

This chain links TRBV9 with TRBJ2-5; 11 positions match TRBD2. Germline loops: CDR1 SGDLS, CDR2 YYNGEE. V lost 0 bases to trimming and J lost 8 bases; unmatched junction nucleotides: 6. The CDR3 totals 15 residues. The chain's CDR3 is CASSVGLAGGSTQYF. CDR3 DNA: TGTGCCAGCAGCGTAGGGCTAGCGGGGGGAAGCACCCAGTACTTC.

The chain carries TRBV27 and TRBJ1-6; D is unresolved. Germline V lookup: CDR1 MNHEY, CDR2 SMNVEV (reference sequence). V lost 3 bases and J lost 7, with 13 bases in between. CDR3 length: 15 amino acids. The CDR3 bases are TGTGCCAGCAGTTTCCGGGTCAAGGCCAATTCACCCCTCCACTTT. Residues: CASSFRVKANSPLHF.

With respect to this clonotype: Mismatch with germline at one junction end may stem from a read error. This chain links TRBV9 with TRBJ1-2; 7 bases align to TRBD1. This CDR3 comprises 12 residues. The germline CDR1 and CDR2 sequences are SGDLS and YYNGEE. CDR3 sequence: CASSKTGYGYAF. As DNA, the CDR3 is TGTGCCAGCAGCAAGACAGGGTACGGCTACGCCTTC.

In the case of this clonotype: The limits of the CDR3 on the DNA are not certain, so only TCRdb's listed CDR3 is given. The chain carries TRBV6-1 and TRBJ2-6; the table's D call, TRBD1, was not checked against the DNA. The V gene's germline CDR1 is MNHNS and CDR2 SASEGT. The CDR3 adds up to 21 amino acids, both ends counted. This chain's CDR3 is CANPFVTGDSPLHFGANVLTF.

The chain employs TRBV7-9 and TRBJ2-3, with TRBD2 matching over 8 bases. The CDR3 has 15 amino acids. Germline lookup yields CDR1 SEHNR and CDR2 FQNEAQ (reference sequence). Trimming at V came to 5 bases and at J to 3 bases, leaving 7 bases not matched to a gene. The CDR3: CASSRGGATTDTQYF. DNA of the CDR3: TGTGCCAGCAGCCGGGGGGGGGCGACAACAGATACGCAGTATTTT.

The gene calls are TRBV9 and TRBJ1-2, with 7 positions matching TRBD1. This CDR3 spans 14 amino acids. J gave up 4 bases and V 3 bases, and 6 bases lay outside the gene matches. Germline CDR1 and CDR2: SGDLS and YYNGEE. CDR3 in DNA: TGTGCCAGCAGCGCCGACAGGGACACCTATGGCTACACCTTC. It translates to CASSADRDTYGYTF.